This is a list of T cell receptor beta chains from one sample in a study of cytomegalovirus exposure and HLA in healthy donors. Profiling relied on immunoSEQ multiplex PCR, and the TCRdb table lists in-frame clones only, not all of them. The repertoire holds about 130,000 clones, with around four fifths as singletons. The sequencing sample was made of PBMCs. These receptors were collected from a male donor in good health and CMV-seronegative. Each CDR3 is given with its conserved first and last residue. D genes are given only for firm matches.

j_call	v_call	d_call	cdr3_aa	cdr3_nt
TRBJ2-7	TRBV27	TRBD1	CASSSQGAIFEQYF	TGTGCCAGCAGTTCTCAGGGGGCTATTTTCGAGCAGTACTTC
TRBJ2-1	TRBV4-3	NA	CASSQQSRLGSSEQFF	TGCGCCAGCAGCCAACAATCCCGACTAGGTAGCAGTGAGCAGTTCTTC
TRBJ2-1	TRBV30	NA	CAWLRGYNEQFF	TGTGCCTGGCTCCGAGGGTACAATGAGCAGTTCTTC
TRBJ1-6	TRBV4-1	NA	CASSHLGQSPLHF	TGCGCCAGCAGCCACCTAGGACAGTCACCCCTCCACTTT
TRBJ1-4	TRBV28	NA	CASSNPREVREKLFF	TGTGCCAGCAGCAATCCCAGGGAGGTGCGTGAAAAACTGTTTTTT
TRBJ1-2	TRBV7-2	NA	CASSRDMMGYTF	TGTGCCAGCAGCCGCGATATGATGGGCTACACCTTC
TRBJ1-1	TRBV7-9	NA	CASSPGGGGTEAFF	TGTGCCAGCAGCCCGGGAGGGGGGGGCACTGAAGCTTTCTTT
TRBJ2-7	TRBV5-6	NA	CASSSAKGGGWEQYF	TGTGCCAGCAGCTCAGCGAAGGGAGGAGGTTGGGAGCAGTACTTC
TRBJ2-2	TRBV2	NA	CASRSRSGNTGELFF	TGTGCCAGCAGATCCAGGTCCGGGAACACCGGGGAGCTGTTTTTT
TRBJ2-7	TRBV6-6	TRBD2	CASSLGLAGGPNEQYF	TGTGCCAGCAGTCTGGGACTAGCGGGGGGGCCTAACGAGCAGTACTTC
TRBJ2-1	TRBV9	NA	CASSPREGSSYNEQFF	TGTGCCAGCAGCCCCAGAGAAGGGAGCTCCTACAATGAGCAGTTCTTC